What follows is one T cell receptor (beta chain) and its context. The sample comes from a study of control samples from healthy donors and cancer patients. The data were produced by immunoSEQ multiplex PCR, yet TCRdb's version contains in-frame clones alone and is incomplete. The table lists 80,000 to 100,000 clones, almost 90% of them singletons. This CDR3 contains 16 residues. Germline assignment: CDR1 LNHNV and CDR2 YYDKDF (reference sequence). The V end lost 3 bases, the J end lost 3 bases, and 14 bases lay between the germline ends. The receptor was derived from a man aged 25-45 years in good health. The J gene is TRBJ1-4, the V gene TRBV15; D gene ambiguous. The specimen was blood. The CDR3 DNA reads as TGTGCCACCAGCAGTGGGGAAGGCAGCTCTAATGAAAAACTGTTTTTT. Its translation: CATSSGEGSSNEKLFF.